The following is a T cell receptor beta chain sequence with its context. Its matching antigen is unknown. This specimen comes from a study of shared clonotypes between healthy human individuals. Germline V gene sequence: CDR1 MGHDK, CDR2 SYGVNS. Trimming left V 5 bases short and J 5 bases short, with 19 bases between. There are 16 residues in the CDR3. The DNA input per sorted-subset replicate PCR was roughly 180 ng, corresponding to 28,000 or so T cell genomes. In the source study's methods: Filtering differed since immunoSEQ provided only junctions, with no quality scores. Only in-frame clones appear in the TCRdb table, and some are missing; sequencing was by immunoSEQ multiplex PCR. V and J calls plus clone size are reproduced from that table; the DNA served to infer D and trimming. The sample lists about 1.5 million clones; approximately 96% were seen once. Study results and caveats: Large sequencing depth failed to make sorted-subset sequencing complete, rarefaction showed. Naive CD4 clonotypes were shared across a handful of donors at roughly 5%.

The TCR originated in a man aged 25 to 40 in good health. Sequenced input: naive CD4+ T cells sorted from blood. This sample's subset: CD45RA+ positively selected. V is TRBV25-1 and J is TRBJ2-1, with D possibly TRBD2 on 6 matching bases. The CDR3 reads CASSLFQGGEDNEQFF. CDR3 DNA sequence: TGTGCCAGCAGTTTGTTCCAGGGAGGTGAGGACAATGAGCAGTTCTTC.